This record looks at one T cell receptor (beta chain) sequence and its context. This entry is derived from a study of blood T cell repertoires in COVID-19. This CDR3 is built from 10 residues. The V and J ends lost 7 bases and 8 bases respectively, with 11 bases between them. Per the germline V gene, CDR1 is GTSNPN and CDR2 is SVGIG (reference sequence). Assay: immunoSEQ multiplex PCR; the TCRdb copy retains only in-frame clones and omits some. The sample has roughly 100,000 clones, around 79% seen once. The genes are TRBV30 and TRBJ1-1; maybe TRBD1 (6 bases). Sequencing was carried out using peripheral blood. The source of this sequence is a woman of 80 years or more with acute or convalescent COVID-19. This chain's CDR3 is CASGASEAFF. The DNA for the CDR3 is TGTGCCTCAGGGGCCTCCGAAGCTTTCTTT.